Listed below are T cell receptor beta chains from one sample, sequenced in a study of shared clonotypes between healthy human individuals. Clones were sequenced by immunoSEQ multiplex PCR, and TCRdb holds only the in-frame ones, with some missing. Of some 690,000 clones listed, less than 95% were seen once; the top ten hold 34%. The sample comprised memory CD8+ T cells from PBMCs. The receptors stem from a man aged 18 to 29 in good health. Some clones in this sample may be carry-over from other donors' samples. Each CDR3 is given with its conserved first and last residue.

>TRBJ2-1|TRBV28
CASRRQKGRGGNEQFF
>TRBJ2-7|TRBV23-1
CASSHLSRDVYEQYF
>TRBJ2-7|TRBV20-1
CSAKDFYEQYF
>TRBJ1-4|TRBV4-2
CASSQSEFGTGVEKLFF
>TRBJ1-1|TRBV28
CASIFRGGVSTEAFF
>TRBJ2-1|TRBV10-3
CAISDGGKRYNEQFF
>TRBJ2-1|TRBV7-9
CASSLFGPGANEQFF
>TRBJ2-2|TRBV9
CASSVNAGELFF
>TRBJ1-2|TRBV5-6
CASSFGRGGYTF
>TRBJ2-1|TRBV19
CASSSALPQEEQFF
>TRBJ2-7|TRBV7-3
CASSLMGGYYEQYF
>TRBJ1-2|TRBV9
CASSASLLRGYTF
>TRBJ2-1|TRBV10-3
CAISDMAEQFF
>TRBJ1-1|TRBV6-1
CASSELLNTEAFF
>TRBJ2-5|TRBV7-6
CASSPGPHQIRQETQYF